This TCR beta chain was sequenced during a study of T cells in Graves' hyperthyroidism and ophthalmopathy. Study outcomes and limitations: In the blood, most expanded thyroid clonotypes above 0.001 appeared as well. A model using 13 V-J features told ophthalmopathy apart from stable hyperthyroidism.

Worth noting for this clonotype: Its specificity is unknown.

The source material, RNA transcripts, was used to amplify TCR beta CDR3 regions. A first-round RT-PCR of the TCR CDR3 used the HTBI primer set. MiXCR, run by TCRdb on the multiplex PCR reads, gives a single entry per CDR3 protein. The sample lists a few hundred thousand distinct CDR3 sequences, around a sixth occurring once. Germline CDR1 and CDR2: MNHNS and SASEGT. The junction had 3 bases not matched to a gene; V was cut back by 7 bases and J by 1 base. The CDR3 has 13 residues. The specimen was blood. This TCR derives from a woman aged 40 to 50 with Graves' ophthalmopathy. The chain is built from TRBV6-1 and TRBJ1-1; 7 bases line up with TRBD1. The CDR3, as DNA: TGTGCCAGCATGCGGACAGGGAACACTGAAGCTTTCTTT. It translates to CASMRTGNTEAFF.